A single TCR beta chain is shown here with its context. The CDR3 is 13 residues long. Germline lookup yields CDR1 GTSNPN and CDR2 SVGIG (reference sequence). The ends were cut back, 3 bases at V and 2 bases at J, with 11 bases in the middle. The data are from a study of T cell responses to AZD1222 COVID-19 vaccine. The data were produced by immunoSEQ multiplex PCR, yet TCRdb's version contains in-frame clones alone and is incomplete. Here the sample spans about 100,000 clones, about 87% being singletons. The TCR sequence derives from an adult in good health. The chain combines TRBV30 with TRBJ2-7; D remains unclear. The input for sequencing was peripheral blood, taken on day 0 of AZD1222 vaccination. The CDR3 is CAWSPKSTYEQYF. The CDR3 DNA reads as TGTGCCTGGAGCCCAAAATCAACCTACGAGCAGTACTTC.